The clone carrying this T cell receptor (beta chain) was observed a single time. The data derive from a study of blood T cell repertoires in COVID-19. Study information: Nucleic acid was either cDNA or gDNA, and it came from T cells, B-cell-depleted T cells, or PBMCs.

This table comes from immunoSEQ multiplex PCR, and its TCRdb copy is limited to in-frame clones, with some not included. The profile covers fewer than 200,000 clones, with 83% appearing a single time and about 7.1% taken by the ten largest. Seattle researchers signed up patients amid active infection and tracked them longitudinally. This CDR3 is 16 amino acids long. Germline CDR1 reads LNHDA; CDR2 reads SQIVND (reference sequence). V dropped 5 bases and J dropped 2; count of bases not matched to a gene: 8. The chain combines TRBV19 with TRBJ2-3; TRBD2 matches 9 bases. Sequenced: peripheral blood. The receptor comes from a woman aged 70 to 79 with COVID-19, enrolled during active disease. CDR3 bases: TGTGCCAGTAGTGTCCGGCTAGCGGGGAACACAGATACGCAGTATTTT. Translating it yields CASSVRLAGNTDTQYF.